The entry below gives a single TCR beta chain sequence along with its context. In the original processing: By means of reference gene primer amplification, nucleated cell counts were estimated. Using immunoSEQ multiplex PCR, the repertoire was profiled, and TCRdb retains in-frame clones only, with some absent. V, J and clone size are those of that table, while D and trimming were read from the DNA. The table records fewer than 50,000 clones, roughly 88% of them present only once. The sample originates from a study of blood T cell repertoires in COVID-19. About the research overall: Specimens from acute and convalescent COVID-19 originated in the United States, Italy and Spain. PBMCs, B-cell-depleted T cells, or T cells were the source of the cDNA or gDNA that made up the material.

In germline, CDR1 is LGHNA, CDR2 YNFKEQ. The CDR3 spans 19 residues. Trimming removed 2 bases at V and 1 base at J, with 20 bases between. Sequenced input: peripheral blood. The chain couples TRBV4-2 to TRBJ2-2; weak D call: TRBD2 (6 bases). The sequence was collected from an elderly woman with acute or convalescent COVID-19. The DNA for the CDR3 is TGTGCCAGCAGCCAATCCCCAATGGGGGGAGCGCGGAACACCGGGGAGCTGTTTTTT. This sequence encodes CASSQSPMGGARNTGELFF.